This T cell receptor (beta chain) emerged from a study of blood T cell repertoires in COVID-19. Study summary: Samples of COVID-19 (acute and convalescent) were obtained from the United States, Italy and Spain. Sources were T cells, B-cell-depleted T cells, or PBMCs; the material itself was cDNA or gDNA.

In the study's own analysis: Amplification of reference gene primers provided the estimated nucleated cell counts. Sequenced by immunoSEQ multiplex PCR; TCRdb stores in-frame clones only, minus some. That table is the source of V, J and clone size, and D and trimming were worked out from the DNA. The sample records about 200,000 clones, 86% being singletons. This clone appeared a few times. V was clipped by 2 bases and J by 4 bases; unmatched bases: 5. The CDR3 consists of 15 residues. CDR1 and CDR2 from the germline V gene are LNHDA and SQIVND (reference sequence). The sequenced sample was peripheral blood. This rearrangement joins TRBV19 to TRBJ2-7; TRBD2 agrees at 10 bases. This clonotype was obtained from a man aged 30 to 39 who had recovered from COVID-19. The CDR3 region is CASSISGGASYEQYF. In nucleotides, the CDR3 is TGTGCCAGTAGTATAAGCGGGGGGGCCTCTTACGAGCAGTACTTC. Full variable domain (outside the CDR3, taken from reference TRBV19 and TRBJ2-7): DGGITQSPKYLFRKEGQNVTLSCEQNLNHDAMYWYRQDPGQGLRLIYYSQIVNDFQKGDIAEGYSVSREKKESFPLTVTSAQKNPTAFYLCASSISGGASYEQYFGPGTRLTVT.